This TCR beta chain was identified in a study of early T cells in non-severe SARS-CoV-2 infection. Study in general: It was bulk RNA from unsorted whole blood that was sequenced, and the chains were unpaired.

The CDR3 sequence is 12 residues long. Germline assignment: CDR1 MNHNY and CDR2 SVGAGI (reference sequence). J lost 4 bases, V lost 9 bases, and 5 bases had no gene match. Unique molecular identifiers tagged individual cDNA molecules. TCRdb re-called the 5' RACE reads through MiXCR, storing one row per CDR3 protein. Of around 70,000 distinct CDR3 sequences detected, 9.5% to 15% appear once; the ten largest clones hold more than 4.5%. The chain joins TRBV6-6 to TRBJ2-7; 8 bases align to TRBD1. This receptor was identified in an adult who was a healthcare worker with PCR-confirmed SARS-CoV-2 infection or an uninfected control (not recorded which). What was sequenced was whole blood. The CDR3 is CASMGQAYEQYF. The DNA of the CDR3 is TGTGCCAGTATGGGACAGGCATACGAGCAGTACTTC.